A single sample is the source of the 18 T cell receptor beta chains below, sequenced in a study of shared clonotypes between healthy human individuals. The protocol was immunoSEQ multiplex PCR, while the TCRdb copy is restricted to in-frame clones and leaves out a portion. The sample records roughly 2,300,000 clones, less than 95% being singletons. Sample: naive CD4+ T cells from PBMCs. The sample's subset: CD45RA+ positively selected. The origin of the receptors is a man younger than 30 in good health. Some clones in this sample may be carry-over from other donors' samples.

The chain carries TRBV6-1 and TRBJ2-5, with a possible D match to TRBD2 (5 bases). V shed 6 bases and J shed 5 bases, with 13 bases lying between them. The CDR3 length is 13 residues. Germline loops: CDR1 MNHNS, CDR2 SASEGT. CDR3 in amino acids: CASRAVEMETQYF. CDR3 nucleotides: TGTGCCAGCAGAGCGGTAGAGATGGAGACCCAGTACTTC.

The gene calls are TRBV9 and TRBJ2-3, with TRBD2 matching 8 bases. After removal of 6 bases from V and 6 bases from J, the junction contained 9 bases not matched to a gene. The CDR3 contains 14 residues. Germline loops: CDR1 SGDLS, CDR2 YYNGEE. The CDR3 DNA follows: TGTGCCAGCACTGAGGCGGGAGGCCCTGATACGCAGTATTTT. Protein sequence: CASTEAGGPDTQYF.

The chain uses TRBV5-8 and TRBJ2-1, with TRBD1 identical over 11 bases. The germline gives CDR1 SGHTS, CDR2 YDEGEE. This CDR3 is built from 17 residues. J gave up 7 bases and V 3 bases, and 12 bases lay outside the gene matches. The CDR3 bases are TGTGCCAGCAGCTCTCTCTTCCGGGACAGGGGGAAGAATGAGCAGTTCTTC. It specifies CASSSLFRDRGKNEQFF.

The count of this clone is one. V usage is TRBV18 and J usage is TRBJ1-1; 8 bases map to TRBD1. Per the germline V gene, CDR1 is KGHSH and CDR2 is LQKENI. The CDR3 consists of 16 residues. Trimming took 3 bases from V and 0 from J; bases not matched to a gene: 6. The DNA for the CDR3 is TGTGCCAGCTCACCTTCGGCAGGGGGCATGAACACTGAAGCTTTCTTT. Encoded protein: CASSPSAGGMNTEAFF.

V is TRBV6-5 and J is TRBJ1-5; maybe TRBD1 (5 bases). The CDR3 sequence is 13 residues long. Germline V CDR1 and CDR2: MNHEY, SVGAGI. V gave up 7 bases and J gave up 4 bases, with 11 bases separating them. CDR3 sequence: CASKPGVNQPQHF. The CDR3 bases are TGTGCCAGCAAGCCGGGGGTAAATCAGCCCCAGCATTTT.

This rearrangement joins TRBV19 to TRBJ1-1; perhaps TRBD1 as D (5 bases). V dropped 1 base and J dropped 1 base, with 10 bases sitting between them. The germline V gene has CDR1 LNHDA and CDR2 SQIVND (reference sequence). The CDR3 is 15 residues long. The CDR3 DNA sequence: TGTGCCAGTAGTATAGCGGCAGGGACGAACACTGAAGCTTTCTTT. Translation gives CASSIAAGTNTEAFF.

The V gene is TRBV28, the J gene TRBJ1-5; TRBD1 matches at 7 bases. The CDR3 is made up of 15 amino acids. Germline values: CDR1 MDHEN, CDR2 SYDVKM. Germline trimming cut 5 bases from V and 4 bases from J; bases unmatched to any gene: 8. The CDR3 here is CASSRPDRANQPQHF. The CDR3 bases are TGTGCCAGCAGTCGCCCCGACAGGGCGAATCAGCCCCAGCATTTT. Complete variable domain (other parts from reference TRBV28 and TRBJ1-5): DVKVTQSSRYLVKRTGEKVFLECVQDMDHENMFWYRQDPGLGLRLIYFSYDVKMKEKGDIPEGYSVSREKKERFSLILESASTNQTSMYLCASSRPDRANQPQHFGDGTRLSIL.

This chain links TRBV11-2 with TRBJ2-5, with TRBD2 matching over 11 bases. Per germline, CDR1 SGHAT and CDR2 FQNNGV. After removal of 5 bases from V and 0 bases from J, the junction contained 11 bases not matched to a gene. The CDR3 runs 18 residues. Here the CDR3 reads CASSPLQASGGYQETQYF. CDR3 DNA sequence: TGTGCCAGCAGCCCCCTACAGGCTAGCGGGGGGTACCAAGAGACCCAGTACTTC.

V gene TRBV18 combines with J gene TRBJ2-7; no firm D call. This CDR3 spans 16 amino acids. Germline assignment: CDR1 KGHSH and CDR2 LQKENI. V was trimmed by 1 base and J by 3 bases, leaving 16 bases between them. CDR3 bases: TGTGCCAGCTCACCACAAGACCCTTTAGTTGGCTACGAGCAGTACTTC. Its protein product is CASSPQDPLVGYEQYF. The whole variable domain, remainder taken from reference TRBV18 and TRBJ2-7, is NAGVMQNPRHLVRRRGQEARLRCSPMKGHSHVYWYRQLPEEGLKFMVYLQKENIIDESGMPKERFSAEFPKEGPSILRIQQVVRGDSAAYFCASSPQDPLVGYEQYFGPGTRLTVT.

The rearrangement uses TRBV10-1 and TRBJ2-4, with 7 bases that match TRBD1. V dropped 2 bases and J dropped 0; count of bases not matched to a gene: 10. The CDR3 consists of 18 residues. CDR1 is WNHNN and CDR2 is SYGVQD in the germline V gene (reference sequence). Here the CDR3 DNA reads TGCGCCAGCAGTGAGGCCCAGGGGGATATTATAGCCAAAAACATTCAGTACTTC. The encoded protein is CASSEAQGDIIAKNIQYF.

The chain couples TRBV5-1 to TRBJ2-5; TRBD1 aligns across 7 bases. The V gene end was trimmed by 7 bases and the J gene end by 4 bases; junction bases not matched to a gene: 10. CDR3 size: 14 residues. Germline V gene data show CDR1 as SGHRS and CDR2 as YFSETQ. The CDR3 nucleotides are TGCGCCAGCCAACCCGCGACAGGGAGAGAGACCCAGTACTTC. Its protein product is CASQPATGRETQYF.

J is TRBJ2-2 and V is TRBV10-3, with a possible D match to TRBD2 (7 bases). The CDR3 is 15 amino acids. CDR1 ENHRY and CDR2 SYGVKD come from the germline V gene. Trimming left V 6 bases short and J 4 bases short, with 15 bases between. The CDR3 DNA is TGTGCCATCAGCGAGGAAGGGGGGGCCACCGGGGAGCTGTTTTTT. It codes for CAISEEGGATGELFF.

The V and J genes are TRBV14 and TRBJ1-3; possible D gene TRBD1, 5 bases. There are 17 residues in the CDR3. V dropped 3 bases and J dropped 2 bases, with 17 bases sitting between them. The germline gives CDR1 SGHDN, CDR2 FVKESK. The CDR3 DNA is TGTGCCAGCAGCCACCTAGGGCGTCGGGGGACTGGAAACACCATATATTTT. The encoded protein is CASSHLGRRGTGNTIYF.

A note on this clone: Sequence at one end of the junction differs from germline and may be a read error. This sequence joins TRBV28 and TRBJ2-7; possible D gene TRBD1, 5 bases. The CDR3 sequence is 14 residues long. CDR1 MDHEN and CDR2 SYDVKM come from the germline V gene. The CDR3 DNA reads TGTGCCAGCAGTTCCCAGTGGGGCCCGCCCCTTCCAGACTTC. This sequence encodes CASSSQWGPPLPDF.

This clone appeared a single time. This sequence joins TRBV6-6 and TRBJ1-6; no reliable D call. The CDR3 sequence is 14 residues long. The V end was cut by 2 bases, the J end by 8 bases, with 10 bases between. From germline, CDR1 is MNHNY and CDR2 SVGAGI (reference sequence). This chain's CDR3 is CASSYPGEYSPLHF. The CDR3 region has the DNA TGTGCCAGCAGTTACCCCGGAGAATATTCACCCCTCCACTTT.

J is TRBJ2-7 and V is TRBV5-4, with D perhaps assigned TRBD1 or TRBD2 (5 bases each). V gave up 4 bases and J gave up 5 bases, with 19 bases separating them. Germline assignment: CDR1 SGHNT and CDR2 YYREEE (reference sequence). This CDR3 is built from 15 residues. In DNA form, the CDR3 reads TGTGCCAGCAGCCCGGGACCCCAGGGCACCGACGAGCAGTACTTC. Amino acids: CASSPGPQGTDEQYF.

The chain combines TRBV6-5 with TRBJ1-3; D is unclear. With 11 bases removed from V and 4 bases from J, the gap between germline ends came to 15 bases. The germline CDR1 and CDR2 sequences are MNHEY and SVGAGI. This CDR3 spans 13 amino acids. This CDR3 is CAVHKPAGNTIYF. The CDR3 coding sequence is TGTGCCGTCCACAAGCCGGCCGGAAACACCATATATTTT.

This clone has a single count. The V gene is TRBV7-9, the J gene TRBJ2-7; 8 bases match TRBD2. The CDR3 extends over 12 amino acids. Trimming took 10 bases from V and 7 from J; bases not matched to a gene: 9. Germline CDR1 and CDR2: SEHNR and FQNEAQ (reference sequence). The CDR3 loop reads CATGREGKEQYF. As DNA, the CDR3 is TGTGCCACCGGACGGGAGGGTAAGGAGCAGTACTTC.